The present entry profiles one T cell receptor (beta chain) with its context. Which antigen it targets is not known. There are no base qualities to consult, and no much larger clone falls within one base. This specimen belongs to a study of prognosis after radiotherapy for stage I lung cancer (dated by TCRdb to the early 2020s). For the wider study: Between early 2018 and early 2019, roughly 20 patients with stage I NSCLC were enrolled in Nanjing, China. Peripheral blood TCR beta repertoires were profiled in stage I NSCLC patients before and after stereotactic body radiotherapy, and the study then linked these repertoires to distant failure. A total of around 38 blood samples from 19 patients were sequenced, with one sample obtained before and one obtained after SBRT for each patient. All patients were considered medically inoperable, owing to comorbidities in about a dozen and refusal of surgery in several. Squamous cell carcinoma histology was identified in 6 or 7 patients, and adenocarcinoma histology was identified in about 12 patients. SBRT was given in 3 to 5 fractions with a biologically effective dose of at least 100 Gy, using image-guided IMRT or VMAT. Distant metastases were developed by four of the 19 patients after SBRT, at a median of around seven months, whereas no significant progression was observed in the other 15 patients. Concurrent therapy was not administered to any patient alongside SBRT. About five patients had oligometastatic NSCLC after their primary tumor was surgically resected, and about 13 patients had newly diagnosed primary stage I lung tumors. The cohort comprised over ten men and about six women with a median age of almost 75 years, ranging from about 50 to 85 years.

A history of other malignancies or of prior chemotherapy or radiotherapy was absent in all patients, and node-negative disease was shown on CT and PET/CT in all patients. At each of two time points, approximately 6.6 milliliters of peripheral venous blood were collected in EDTA tubes. PBMCs were isolated by Ficoll-Paque Plus density-gradient centrifugation. Samples were stored at -80°C immediately after collection until analysis. Taken from the germline V gene, the CDR1 and CDR2 loops are LGHNA and YSLEER. The CDR3 runs 14 amino acids, cysteine and phenylalanine included. Only the CDR3 DNA stays, 42 bases, in frame from base 1. V is cut by 2 bases and J by 1 base, and the space between the germline ends is 8 bases. The TCR beta CDR3 region was amplified from genomic DNA by two rounds of multiplex PCR. In the first PCR round, primers specific to each TRBV and TRBJ gene were used, and the primer sequences were filed in Chinese patent CN105087789A. Universal primers were used in the second PCR round. The Roche High Pure PCR Template Preparation Kit was used to extract genomic DNA from frozen PBMCs. Libraries were sequenced paired-end with 151 bp reads on an Illumina HiSeq 3000. The authors processed their data as follows. Raw reads lacking the multiplex PCR primer sequences were removed with CutAdapt. PEAR was used to merge high-quality paired reads into contigs. By aligning each contig to reference sequences, MiXCR assigned the TRB V, D and J gene segments to that contig. CDR3 sequences were clustered by base quality and sequence similarity to remove sequencing errors. Diversity was calculated as Shannon entropy divided by the natural log of the number of productive TCR sequences. Clonality was defined as one minus Shannon entropy divided by the natural log of the number of unique clonotypes. Using the Youden index from ROC curves, the researchers picked the repertoire-metric cut-offs for progression-free survival, and all analyses were carried out in R 3.5.3. TCRdb trimmed public reads at Q25 via fastp, called clones via MiXCR and kept in-frame beta chains. Identical CDR3 protein sequences are pooled into one entry, listed with their most common genes and DNA. The V and J calls reflect TCRdb's pipeline rather than the authors' work. The sample has under 55,000 distinct CDR3 sequences on record, less than 45% of them singletons. Jointly, the top ten make up just under 9.5% of the sample.

The research as a whole found: Whether the expanded TCR clones were tumor-specific was not determined. Differences by metastasis status were reportedly seen in TRBV and TRBJ usage frequencies, involving two V genes at baseline and, after SBRT, roughly ten V genes and two J genes. Post-SBRT Shannon entropy and its change from baseline were lower in patients who developed distant metastases; baseline Shannon entropy was not associated with metastases. The small cohort and short follow-up limited the study, so independent validation of the findings is needed. After SBRT, the count of unique TCR clones dropped from a median of roughly 9,400 beforehand to roughly 7,000 afterward (Wilcoxon paired P=0.011). None of the reported P values were adjusted for multiple comparisons.

Sequencing used PBMCs, obtained before or after stereotactic body radiation therapy (not recorded which). This chain joins TRBV4-3 to TRBJ1-1; the D segment cannot be called with confidence. This clonotype was sampled from a donor over 45 with non-small cell lung cancer. The nucleotide sequence is TGCGCCAGCAGCCAAATGACGGCGAACACTGAAGCTTTCTTT. Translated, this is CASSQMTANTEAFF.